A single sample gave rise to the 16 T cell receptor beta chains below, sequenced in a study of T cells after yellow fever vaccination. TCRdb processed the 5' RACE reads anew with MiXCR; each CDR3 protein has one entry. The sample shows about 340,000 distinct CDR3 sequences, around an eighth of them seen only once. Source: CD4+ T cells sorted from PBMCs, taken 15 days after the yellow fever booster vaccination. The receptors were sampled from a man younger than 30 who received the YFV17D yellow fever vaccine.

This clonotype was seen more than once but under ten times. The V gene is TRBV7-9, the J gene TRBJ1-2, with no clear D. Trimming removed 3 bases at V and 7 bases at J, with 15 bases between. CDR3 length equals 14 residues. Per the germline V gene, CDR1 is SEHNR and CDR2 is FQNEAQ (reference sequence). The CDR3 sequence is CASSLDSPESGYTF. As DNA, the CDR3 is TGTGCCAGCAGCTTGGATTCGCCAGAGTCTGGCTACACCTTC.

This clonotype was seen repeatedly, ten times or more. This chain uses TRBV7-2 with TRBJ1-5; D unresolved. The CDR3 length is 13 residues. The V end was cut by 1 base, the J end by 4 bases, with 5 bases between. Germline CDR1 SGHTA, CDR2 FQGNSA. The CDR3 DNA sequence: TGTGCCAGCAGCTTAGGAGTAAATCAGCCCCAGCATTTT. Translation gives CASSLGVNQPQHF.

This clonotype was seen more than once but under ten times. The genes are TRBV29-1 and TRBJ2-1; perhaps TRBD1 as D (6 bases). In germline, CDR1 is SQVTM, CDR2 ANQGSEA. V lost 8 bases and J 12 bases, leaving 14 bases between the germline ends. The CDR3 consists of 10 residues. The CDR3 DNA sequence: TGCAGCATAGCCCTCAGGGGGCAGTTCTTC. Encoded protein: CSIALRGQFF.

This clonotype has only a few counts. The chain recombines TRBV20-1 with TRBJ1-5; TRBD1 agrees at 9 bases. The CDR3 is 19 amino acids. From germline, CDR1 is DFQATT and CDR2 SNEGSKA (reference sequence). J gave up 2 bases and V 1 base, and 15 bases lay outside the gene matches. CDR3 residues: CSARAHRGREGRGNQPQHF. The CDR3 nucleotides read TGCAGTGCTAGAGCCCACAGGGGGCGTGAAGGGAGAGGCAATCAGCCCCAGCATTTT.

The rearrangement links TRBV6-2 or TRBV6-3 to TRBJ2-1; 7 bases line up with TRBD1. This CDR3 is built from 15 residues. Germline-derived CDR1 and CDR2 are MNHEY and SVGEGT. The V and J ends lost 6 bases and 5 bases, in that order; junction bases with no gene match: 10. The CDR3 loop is CASSAFRTGNNEQFF. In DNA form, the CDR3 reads TGTGCCAGCAGCGCCTTCCGGACAGGTAACAATGAGCAGTTCTTC.

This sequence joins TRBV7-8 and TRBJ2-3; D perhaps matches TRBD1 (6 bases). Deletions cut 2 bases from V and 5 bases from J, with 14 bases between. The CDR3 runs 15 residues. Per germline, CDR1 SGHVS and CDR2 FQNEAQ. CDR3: CASSLRAGVIDTQYF. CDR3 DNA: TGTGCCAGCAGCTTAAGGGCAGGGGTAATAGATACGCAGTATTTT.

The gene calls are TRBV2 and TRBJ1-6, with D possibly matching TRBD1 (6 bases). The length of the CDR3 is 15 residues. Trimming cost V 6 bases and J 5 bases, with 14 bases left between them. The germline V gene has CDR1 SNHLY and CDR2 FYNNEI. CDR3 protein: CASRPQGMNNSPLHF. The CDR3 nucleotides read TGTGCCAGCAGACCACAGGGAATGAATAATTCACCCCTCCACTTT.

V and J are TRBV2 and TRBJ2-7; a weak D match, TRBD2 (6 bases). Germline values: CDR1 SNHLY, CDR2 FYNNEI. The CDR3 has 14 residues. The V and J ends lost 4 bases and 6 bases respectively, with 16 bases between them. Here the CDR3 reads CASSGGRTQGEQYV. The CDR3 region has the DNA TGTGCCAGCAGTGGGGGGAGGACCCAGGGCGAGCAGTACGTC.

CDR3 amino acids: CASSLETEGWIGYTF. DNA of the CDR3: TGCGCCAGCAGCTTGGAGACGGAGGGGTGGATCGGCTACACCTTC. V is TRBV5-1 and J is TRBJ1-2, with D possibly TRBD1 on 5 matching bases. V shed 0 bases and J shed 8 bases, with 17 bases lying between them. This CDR3 contains 15 residues. Germline CDR1 SGHRS, CDR2 YFSETQ.

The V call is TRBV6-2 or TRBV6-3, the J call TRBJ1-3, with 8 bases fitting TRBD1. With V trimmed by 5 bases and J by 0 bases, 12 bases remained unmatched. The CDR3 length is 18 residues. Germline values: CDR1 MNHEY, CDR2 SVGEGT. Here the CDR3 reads CASSTDRGESSSGNTIYF. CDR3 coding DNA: TGTGCCAGCAGTACCGACAGGGGCGAGTCTAGCTCTGGAAACACCATATATTTT.

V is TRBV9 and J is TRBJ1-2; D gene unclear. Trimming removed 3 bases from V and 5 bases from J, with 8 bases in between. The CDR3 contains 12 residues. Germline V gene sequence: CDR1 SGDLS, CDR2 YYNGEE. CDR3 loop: CASSAEGYGYTF. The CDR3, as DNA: TGTGCCAGCAGCGCGGAAGGGTATGGCTACACCTTC.

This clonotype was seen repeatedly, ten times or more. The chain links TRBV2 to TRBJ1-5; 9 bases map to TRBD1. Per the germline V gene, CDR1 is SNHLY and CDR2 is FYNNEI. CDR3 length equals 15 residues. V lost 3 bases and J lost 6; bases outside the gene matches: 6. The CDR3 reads CASSDGTGFSQPQHF. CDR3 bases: TGTGCCAGCAGTGACGGGACAGGGTTCAGTCAGCCCCAGCATTTT. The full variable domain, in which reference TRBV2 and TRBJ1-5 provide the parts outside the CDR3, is EPEVTQTPSHQVTQMGQEVILRCVPISNHLYFYWYRQILGQKVEFLVSFYNNEISEKSEIFDDQFSVERPDGSNFTLKIRSTKLEDSAMYFCASSDGTGFSQPQHFGDGTRLSIL.

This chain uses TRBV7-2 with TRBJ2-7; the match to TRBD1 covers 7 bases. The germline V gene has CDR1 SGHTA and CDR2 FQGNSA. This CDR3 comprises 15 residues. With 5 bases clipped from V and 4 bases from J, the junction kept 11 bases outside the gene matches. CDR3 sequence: CASSPTGWKSYEQYV. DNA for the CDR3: TGTGCCAGCAGCCCGACAGGGTGGAAATCATACGAGCAGTACGTC.

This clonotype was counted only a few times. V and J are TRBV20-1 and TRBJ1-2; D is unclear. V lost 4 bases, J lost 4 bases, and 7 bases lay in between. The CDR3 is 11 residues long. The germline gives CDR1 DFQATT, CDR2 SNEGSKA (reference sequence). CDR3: CSATGGYGYTF. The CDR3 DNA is TGCAGTGCTACGGGAGGCTATGGCTACACCTTC.

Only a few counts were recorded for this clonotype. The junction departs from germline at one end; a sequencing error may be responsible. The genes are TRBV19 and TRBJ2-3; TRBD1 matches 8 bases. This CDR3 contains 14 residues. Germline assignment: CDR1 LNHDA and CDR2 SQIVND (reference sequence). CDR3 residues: CASSEDRDTNTQYF. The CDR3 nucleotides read TGTGCCAGTAGTGAGGACAGGGACACAAATACGCAGTATTTT. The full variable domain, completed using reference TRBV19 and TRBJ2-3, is DGGITQSPKYLFRKEGQNVTLSCEQNLNHDAMYWYRQDPGQGLRLIYYSQIVNDFQKGDIAEGYSVSREKKESFPLTVTSAQKNPTAFYLCASSEDRDTNTQYFGPGTRLTVL.

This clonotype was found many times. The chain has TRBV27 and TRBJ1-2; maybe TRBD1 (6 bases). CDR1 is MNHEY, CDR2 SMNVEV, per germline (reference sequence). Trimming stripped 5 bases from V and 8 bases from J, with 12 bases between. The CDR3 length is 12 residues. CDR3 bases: TGTGCCAGCAGTCCTACAGGGAGAGGCTACACCTTC. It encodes CASSPTGRGYTF.